The present TCR beta chain was sequenced within a study of blood T cell repertoires in COVID-19. Across the whole study: The samples span acute and convalescent COVID-19 from the United States, Italy and Spain. Sources were T cells, B-cell-depleted T cells, or PBMCs; the material itself was cDNA or gDNA.

In germline, CDR1 is SGHTA, CDR2 FQGNSA. Germline trimming cut 1 base from V and 4 bases from J; bases unmatched to any gene: 7. This CDR3 comprises 17 residues. Study processing details: The assay estimated nucleated cells by amplifying reference gene primers. Measured with immunoSEQ multiplex PCR; TCRdb has only the in-frame clones, and not every one. The V and J calls and the clone size are those of that table, but D and trimming were determined from the DNA. This sample has some 180,000 clones, with nearly 90% found just once. Sequencing was carried out using peripheral blood. This receptor was taken from a man aged 50 or older with acute or convalescent COVID-19. The rearrangement uses TRBV7-2 and TRBJ2-2; 9 nucleotides line up with TRBD1. As DNA, the CDR3 is TGTGCCAGCAGCTTAGTGGGGACAGGGAGAGGCACCGGGGAGCTGTTTTTT. Protein product: CASSLVGTGRGTGELFF.